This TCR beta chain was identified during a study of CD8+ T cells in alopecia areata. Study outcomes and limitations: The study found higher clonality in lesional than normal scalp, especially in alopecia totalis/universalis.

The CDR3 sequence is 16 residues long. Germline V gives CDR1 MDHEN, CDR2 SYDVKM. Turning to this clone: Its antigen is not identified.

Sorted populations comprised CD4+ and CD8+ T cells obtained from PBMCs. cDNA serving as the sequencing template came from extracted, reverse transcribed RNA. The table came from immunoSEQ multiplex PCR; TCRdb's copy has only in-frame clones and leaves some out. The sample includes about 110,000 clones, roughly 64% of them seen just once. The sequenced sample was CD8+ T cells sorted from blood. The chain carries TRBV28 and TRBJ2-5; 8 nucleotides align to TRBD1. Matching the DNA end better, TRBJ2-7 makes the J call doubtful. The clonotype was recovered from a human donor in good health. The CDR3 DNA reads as TGTGCCAGCTGCCCGATCGACGGACAGGGAGCGAACGAGCAGTACTTC. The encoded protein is CASCPIDGQGANEQYF.